These 2 T cell receptor beta chains originate from one sample sequenced in a study of beta chain features in type 1 diabetes. Whole-study findings and limits: The study found moderately but significantly shorter TCRB CDR3s in all four CD4+ subsets of Type 1 diabetes patients.

Their recognized antigens are unknown. As every portion of the isolated RNA was reverse transcribed, the sequencing read expressed TCRB transcripts. Assay: immunoSEQ multiplex PCR; the TCRdb copy retains only in-frame clones and omits some. The sample contains some 150,000 clones, more than 10% of which appear only once. Material: central memory CD4+ T cells from blood. The receptors here all came from a man between 18 and 29 years old with type 1 diabetes.

This clone came up a few times. The chain has TRBV28 and TRBJ1-1, with D possibly being TRBD1 (5 bases). This CDR3 comprises 13 residues. Germline V lookup: CDR1 MDHEN, CDR2 SYDVKM. Between the trimmed V and J ends, which lost 7 bases and 3 bases, there was a span of 12 bases. For the CDR3, the DNA is TGTGCCAGCACCGCCCAGGGTGACACTGAAGCTTTCTTT. This encodes CASTAQGDTEAFF.

This clone has a count of ten or more. The chain links TRBV10-3 to TRBJ1-1, with a tentative D call TRBD1 (5 bases). CDR3 length equals 12 residues. V was trimmed by 8 bases and J by 4 bases, leaving 11 bases between them. Per the germline V gene, CDR1 is ENHRY and CDR2 is SYGVKD. CDR3 protein: CAIRDGLTEAFF. The CDR3 DNA follows: TGTGCCATCCGGGACGGACTCACTGAAGCTTTCTTT.